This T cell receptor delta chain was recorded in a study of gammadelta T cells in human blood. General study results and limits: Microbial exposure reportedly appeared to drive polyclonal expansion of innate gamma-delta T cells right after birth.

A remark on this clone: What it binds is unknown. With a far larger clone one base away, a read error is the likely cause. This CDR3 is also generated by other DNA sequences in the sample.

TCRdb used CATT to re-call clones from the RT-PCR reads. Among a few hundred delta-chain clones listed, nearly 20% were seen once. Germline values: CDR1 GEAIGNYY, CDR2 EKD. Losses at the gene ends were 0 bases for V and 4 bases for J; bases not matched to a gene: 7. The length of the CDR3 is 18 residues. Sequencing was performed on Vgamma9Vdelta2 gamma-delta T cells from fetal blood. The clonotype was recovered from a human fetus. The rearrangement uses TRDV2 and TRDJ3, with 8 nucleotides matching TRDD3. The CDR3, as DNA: TGTGCCTGTGACACCGGGATACGGAGCTCGTGGGACACCCGACAGATGTTTTTC. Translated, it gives CACDTGIRSSWDTRQMFF.